This record looks at one T cell receptor beta chain sequence and its context. The CDR3 spans 14 residues. The germline V gene has CDR1 SGDLS and CDR2 YYNGEE. V lost 3 bases and J 8 bases, leaving 15 bases between the germline ends. The data derive from a study of shared clonotypes between healthy human individuals. Each unsorted PBMC replicate got 300 ng genomic DNA, some 30,000 genomes. In the original processing: Junction-only sequences produced by ImmunoSEQ had no quality scores, so filtering differed. Assay used: immunoSEQ multiplex PCR; TCRdb lists only in-frame clones, some missing. V, J and clone size are taken as reported in that table, and D and trimming were inferred from the DNA itself. The repertoire holds about 490,000 clones, 79% seen once, with roughly 12% in the top ten.

V gene TRBV9 combines with J gene TRBJ2-1; D may be TRBD2 (6 bases). Sequenced: PBMCs. This TCR derives from a woman between 35 and 50 years old in good health. Some clones in this sample may be carry-over from other donors' samples. CDR3 protein: CASSDGRLGHEQFF. CDR3 coding DNA: TGTGCCAGCAGCGACGGGAGATTGGGGCATGAGCAGTTCTTC.